The 18 T cell receptor beta chains presented below share a single source sample, sequenced in a study of T cell responses to AZD1222 COVID-19 vaccine. The data were produced by immunoSEQ multiplex PCR, yet TCRdb's version contains in-frame clones alone and is incomplete. The data contain 90,000 to 120,000 clones, more than 75% of them singletons. The sample in question was peripheral blood, obtained on day 0 of AZD1222 vaccination. All receptors derive from an adult in good health.

In the case of this clone: Within the sample, other DNA sequences also encode this same CDR3. The chain carries TRBV6-4 and TRBJ1-1; a weak D match, TRBD1 (5 bases). Germline CDR1 and CDR2: MRHNA and SNTAGT. This CDR3 spans 13 amino acids. The V and J ends lost 6 bases and 11 bases respectively, with 19 bases between them. CDR3 loop: CASSAGTGGRAFF. CDR3 in DNA: TGTGCCAGCAGCGCAGGGACGGGGGGAAGGGCTTTCTTT.

The J gene is TRBJ2-1, the V gene TRBV18, with a possible D match to TRBD1 (6 bases). Per the germline V gene, CDR1 is KGHSH and CDR2 is LQKENI. Trimming stripped 3 bases from V and 3 bases from J, with 12 bases between. The CDR3 totals 15 residues. The CDR3 nucleotides are TGTGCCAGCTCACCCCAAAGACAGGACTACAATGAGCAGTTCTTC. Its protein is CASSPQRQDYNEQFF.

V usage is TRBV5-4 and J usage is TRBJ1-4; possibly TRBD1 for D (5 bases). Between the trimmed V and J ends, which lost 3 bases and 8 bases, there was a span of 14 bases. The CDR3 consists of 14 residues. CDR1 and CDR2 (germline): SGHNT, YYREEE (reference sequence). The CDR3 spells CASSSGLRNEKLFF. The CDR3 bases are TGTGCCAGCAGCTCGGGACTTCGGAACGAAAAACTGTTTTTT.

The chain uses TRBV9 and TRBJ1-1; D uncertain. CDR3 length equals 14 residues. Germline V gene sequence: CDR1 SGDLS, CDR2 YYNGEE. With 4 bases removed from V and 6 bases from J, the gap between germline ends came to 16 bases. The CDR3 sequence is CASSPLELGAEAFF. The CDR3 DNA is TGTGCCAGCAGCCCCCTCGAATTAGGCGCTGAAGCTTTCTTT.

The chain uses TRBV5-6 and TRBJ1-1; TRBD1 might be the D (6 bases). Between the trimmed V and J ends, which lost 4 bases and 1 base, there was a span of 11 bases. The V gene's germline CDR1 is SGHDT and CDR2 YYEEEE. The CDR3 extends over 14 amino acids. CDR3 amino acids: CASSRGGKNTEAFF. In DNA form, the CDR3 reads TGTGCCAGCAGCCGCGGGGGCAAGAACACTGAAGCTTTCTTT.

The chain is built from TRBV5-1 and TRBJ2-3; a possible D gene is TRBD2 (5 bases). Germline V gene data show CDR1 as SGHRS and CDR2 as YFSETQ. V was pared by 0 bases and J by 1 base, with 18 bases between. The CDR3 extends over 18 amino acids. This chain's CDR3 is CASSLAPGQDWRTDTQYF. The CDR3 DNA reads as TGCGCCAGCAGCTTGGCCCCGGGCCAGGACTGGCGCACAGATACGCAGTATTTT.

The chain uses TRBV12-5 and TRBJ2-1, with D possibly being TRBD1 (6 bases). Germline V gene sequence: CDR1 LGHNT, CDR2 FRNRAP. Trimming pared 6 bases from V and 8 bases from J, leaving 17 bases between. The CDR3 runs 14 residues. The CDR3 DNA follows: TGTGCTAGTGGAACCTGGACAGAGGGGGATGAGCAGTTCTTC. It yields the protein CASGTWTEGDEQFF. The whole variable domain, filled in from reference TRBV12-5 and TRBJ2-1, reads DARVTQTPRHKVTEMGQEVTMRCQPILGHNTVFWYRQTMMQGLELLAYFRNRAPLDDSGMPKDRFSAEMPDATLATLKIQPSEPRDSAVYFCASGTWTEGDEQFFGPGTRLTVL.

This chain links TRBV12-3 or TRBV12-4 with TRBJ2-3; 8 nucleotides match TRBD1. The CDR3 is 13 amino acids. The V gene end was trimmed by 8 bases and the J gene end by 1 base; junction bases not matched to a gene: 2. CDR3 sequence: CASLGQGTDTQYF. CDR3 sequence (DNA): TGTGCCAGCCTGGGACAGGGCACAGATACGCAGTATTTT.

V and J are TRBV11-2 and TRBJ2-2; D gene unclear. The CDR3 covers 14 residues. The V gene's germline CDR1 is SGHAT and CDR2 FQNNGV. The V and J ends lost 5 bases and 1 base respectively, with 8 bases between them. This chain's CDR3 is CASSPLRNTGELFF. CDR3 coding DNA: TGTGCCAGCAGCCCTCTTAGGAACACCGGGGAGCTGTTTTTT.

This clone occurred once. The V and J genes are TRBV27 and TRBJ1-1; 9 bases are shared with TRBD1. V was pared by 6 bases and J by 3 bases, with 8 bases of the junction left unmatched. The CDR3 spans 15 residues. Germline V gives CDR1 MNHEY, CDR2 SMNVEV (reference sequence). CDR3 coding DNA: TGTGCCAGCAGCTACGGACAGGGGAGTTACACTGAAGCTTTCTTT. This codes for CASSYGQGSYTEAFF.

The chain is built from TRBV18 and TRBJ2-2; D is uncertain. V lost 3 bases and J 3 bases, leaving 5 bases between the germline ends. There are 13 residues in the CDR3. Germline V gene sequence: CDR1 KGHSH, CDR2 LQKENI. CDR3: CASSPQYTGELFF. CDR3 nucleotides: TGTGCCAGCTCACCGCAATACACCGGGGAGCTGTTTTTT.

J is TRBJ1-6 and V is TRBV19; D uncertain. The germline V gene encodes CDR1 LNHDA and CDR2 SQIVND (reference sequence). This CDR3 has 12 residues. The ends were cut back, 3 bases at V and 7 bases at J, with 4 bases in the middle. CDR3 DNA sequence: TGTGCCAGTAGTATGTCCAATTCACCCCTCCACTTT. Translation: CASSMSNSPLHF.

CDR3 residues: CASSHRTDTQYF. CDR3 nucleotides: TGTGCCAGCAGCCACAGGACAGATACGCAGTATTTT. This chain links TRBV5-6 with TRBJ2-3; a possible D gene is TRBD1 (5 bases). The V and J ends lost 4 bases and 3 bases respectively, with 6 bases between them. The V gene's germline CDR1 is SGHDT and CDR2 YYEEEE. The CDR3 runs 12 residues.

The rearrangement links TRBV7-6 to TRBJ2-5; D tentatively reads TRBD1 or TRBD2 (6 bases each). The germline V gene has CDR1 SGHVS and CDR2 FNYEAQ. The CDR3 is 17 amino acids. The ends were cut back, 1 base at V and 4 bases at J, with 19 bases in the middle. Here the CDR3 reads CASSLEGRQEGGETQYF. The CDR3 DNA sequence: TGTGCCAGCAGCTTAGAAGGGAGACAGGAGGGGGGAGAGACCCAGTACTTC. Complete variable domain (other parts from reference TRBV7-6 and TRBJ2-5): GAGVSQSPRYKVTKRGQDVALRCDPISGHVSLYWYRQALGQGPEFLTYFNYEAQQDKSGLPNDRFSAERPEGSISTLTIQRTEQRDSAMYRCASSLEGRQEGGETQYFGPGTRLLVL.

The V gene is TRBV7-9, the J gene TRBJ2-1; D is perhaps TRBD1 (6 bases). CDR3 size: 14 residues. Looked up from germline, CDR1 is SEHNR and CDR2 is FQNEAQ (reference sequence). Trimming pared 1 base from V and 10 bases from J, leaving 14 bases between. The CDR3 nucleotides read TGTGCCAGCAGCTTAGGTATGGGAAGGGGGGAGCAGTTCTTC. Its protein product is CASSLGMGRGEQFF.

The V gene is TRBV6-5, the J gene TRBJ1-1, with a weak D call TRBD1 (6 bases). Trimming removed 7 bases at V and 8 bases at J, with 20 bases between. Germline lookup yields CDR1 MNHEY and CDR2 SVGAGI. This CDR3 is 14 amino acids long. The CDR3 is CASTPRGGFQEAFF. The CDR3 region has the DNA TGTGCCAGCACCCCTCGCGGGGGCTTTCAGGAAGCTTTCTTT.

The rearrangement joins TRBV6-1 to TRBJ2-5, with 7 bases identical to TRBD2. Germline trimming cut 2 bases from V and 5 bases from J; bases unmatched to any gene: 8. This CDR3 region has 15 residues. CDR1 and CDR2 (germline): MNHNS, SASEGT. This chain's CDR3 is CASSEHLAVRETQYF. DNA of the CDR3: TGTGCCAGCAGTGAACACCTAGCGGTGAGGGAGACCCAGTACTTC.

CDR3 amino acids: CASGEGASGTQYF. DNA of the CDR3: TGTGCCAGCGGGGAGGGGGCCTCGGGGACCCAGTACTTC. This chain connects TRBV2 to TRBJ2-5; D possibly uses TRBD1 or TRBD2 (7 bases each). Per germline, CDR1 SNHLY and CDR2 FYNNEI. The CDR3 runs 13 residues. Trimming left V 8 bases short and J 7 bases short, with 17 bases between.